Sequencing of this TCR beta chain was carried out in a study of response to subunit inactivated influenza vaccine (dated by TCRdb to 2016 to 2018). A note on the overall study: The study used deep quantitative T cell receptor repertoire profiling to track responses to a trivalent subunit inactivated influenza vaccine.

Receptors were amplified or captured by RT-PCR. TCRdb records Illumina HiSeq 2500 as the sequencer. TCRdb reran the public reads through fastp at Q25 and MiXCR, keeping productive beta chains. Rows are unified per CDR3 protein, each entry keeping the most common DNA and genes. The sample profile shows around 480,000 distinct CDR3 sequences; 10% to 11% of them were found once. Of the sample, about 12% falls within the top ten clones. Details on this clonotype: The antigen it binds to is not known. No base quality information exists; no much larger clone differs at one position.

Sample time point, as interpreted from the label and publication: around 47 days after influenza vaccine administration. Results the study describes overall, beyond this receptor: The authors proposed that each seasonal influenza vaccination may bring in only a limited number of new T cells.

The CDR3 measures 15 amino acids from cysteine to phenylalanine. The CDR3 DNA has 45 bases and is translated from base 1. The CDR1 and CDR2 encoded by the germline V gene are SGHRS and YFSETQ. A distance of 15 bases separates the germline ends of V and J, which lose 4 bases and 3 bases respectively. The source is a man in his forties or fifties who received an inactivated influenza vaccine. Donor details come from another sample of the same person, matched by shared clones. The sample was PBMCs from blood, taken about 40 days after vaccination. The sequence joins TRBV5-1 to TRBJ2-3; D gene: possibly TRBD2, on 7 matching bases. The CDR3 corresponds to CASSVGRGGTDTQYF. The nucleotide sequence is given as TGCGCCAGCAGCGTTGGAAGGGGGGGGACAGATACGCAGTATTTT.